The 11 T cell receptor beta chains listed next were all sequenced from one sample in a study of tumor and adjacent non-tumor tissue in lung cancer. A modified ARM-PCR protocol with three rounds of nested PCR amplified TCRbeta. TCRdb reprocessed the multiplex PCR reads with MiXCR, giving one entry per CDR3 protein. This sample has roughly 69,000 distinct CDR3 sequences, with 76% found just once. The template was RNA from unsorted bulk tissue. More than 3 cm separated this lung sample from the edge of the tumor. The sequenced material came from distant non-tumor lung tissue. Receptors originate from a man in his sixties with non-small cell lung cancer.

About this clonotype: Compared with germline, one end of the junction differs, possibly owing to a read error. The chain uses TRBV10-3 and TRBJ2-6; 9 bases line up with TRBD2. Germline CDR1 is ENHRY and CDR2 is SYGVKD. This CDR3 contains 20 residues. CDR3 nucleotide sequence: TGTGCCATTAGTGAACATGTGACTAGCGGAAGGGACTCTGGGGCCAACGTCCTGACTTTC. Its protein is CAISEHVTSGRDSGANVLTF.

V usage is TRBV19 and J usage is TRBJ2-1; D gene ambiguous. CDR1 and CDR2 (germline): LNHDA, SQIVND (reference sequence). The CDR3 has 15 residues. The V and J ends lost 10 bases and 0 bases respectively, with 16 bases between them. CDR3 region: CANTRNGSSYNEQFF. The DNA of the CDR3 is TGTGCCAATACAAGAAACGGCAGCTCCTACAATGAGCAGTTCTTC.

Notes on this clonotype: One end of the junction varies from germline; a read error may be responsible. The chain is built from TRBV4-1 and TRBJ2-5; D call uncertain. Germline CDR1 is MGHRA and CDR2 is YSYEKL. The CDR3 is 15 residues long. CDR3 DNA: TGCGGCAGCACCCAAGTCCTGCTGCGCCAAGAGACCCAGTACTTC. It specifies CGSTQVLLRQETQYF.

A note on this clonotype: A much bigger clone sits one base away, suggesting this may be a read error. J is TRBJ1-1 and V is TRBV2, with no clear D. From germline, CDR1 is SNHLY and CDR2 FYNNEI. V lost 6 bases and J 5 bases, leaving 10 bases between the germline ends. The CDR3 runs 12 residues. Written as DNA, the CDR3 is TGTGCCAGCAGAGTCCGGAAGACTGAAGCTTTCTTT. It translates to CASRVRKTEAFF.

About this clonotype: Germline is not matched at one junction end, which may reflect a read error. The CDR3 sequence: CTSSFGQGFTDTQYF. The CDR3 DNA follows: TGTACCAGCAGTTTCGGACAGGGCTTCACCGATACGCAGTATTTT. V is TRBV12-3 or TRBV12-4 and J is TRBJ2-3; 8 bases align to TRBD1. CDR3 size: 15 residues.

In the case of this clonotype: This may arise from a read error, as a much more abundant clone is one base away. This chain links TRBV7-9 with TRBJ1-2; D unclear. Germline V CDR1 and CDR2: SEHNR, FQNEAQ (reference sequence). The ends were cut back, 2 bases at V and 7 bases at J, with 14 bases in the middle. The CDR3 totals 14 residues. CDR3 coding DNA: TGTGCCAGCAGCTTAAGTTCAGTCTTGGCTGGCTACACCTTC. This sequence encodes CASSLSSVLAGYTF.

On this clonotype itself: It is unclear where the CDR3 begins or ends on the DNA, so no DNA is shown, and the CDR3 is as TCRdb lists it. CDR3 sequence reads: CASSWGLGNTDALF. The chain couples TRBV5-4 to TRBJ1-1. The CDR3 has 14 amino acids, counting both end residues. Germline V gene sequence: CDR1 SGHNT, CDR2 YYREEE (reference sequence).

In its sample, this clonotype was seen many times. This rearrangement joins TRBV5-1 to TRBJ1-3; no definite D call. V lost 6 bases and J 0 bases, leaving 10 bases between the germline ends. This CDR3 spans 14 amino acids. CDR1 is SGHRS, CDR2 YFSETQ, per germline. The CDR3 spells CASTPGDSGNTIYF. The CDR3 region has the DNA TGCGCCAGCACCCCCGGGGACTCTGGAAACACCATATATTTT.

Remarks on this clonotype: The junction does not match germline at one end; this may be a read error. The gene calls are TRBV13 and TRBJ2-3, with D possibly called TRBD1 or TRBD2 (5 bases each). CDR1 PRHDT and CDR2 FYEKMQ come from the germline V gene (reference sequence). The CDR3 contains 15 residues. CDR3 bases: TGCGCTATCAGCTTAGCGAGACAGAACACAGATACGCAGTATTTT. Translating gives CAISLARQNTDTQYF.

Details on this clonotype: Its ends do not fully match the called genes, so a read error is possible. The V call is TRBV20-1, the J call TRBJ2-5; D is possibly TRBD2 (6 bases). This CDR3 is 15 amino acids long. The germline V gene encodes CDR1 DFQATT and CDR2 SNEGSKA (reference sequence). CDR3 in DNA: TGCAGTGCTAGAGACCCCGGGACTGGCCAAGAGGCCCAGTACTTC. Translating gives CSARDPGTGQEAQYF.

On this clonotype: The CDR3 ends on some other residue instead of the conserved phenylalanine or tryptophan, so this is likely a read error. The limits of the CDR3 on the DNA are not certain, so only TCRdb's listed CDR3 is given. The chain combines TRBV2 with TRBJ2-2; TRBD1, the table's D call, lacks a check against the DNA. CDR1 and CDR2 from the germline V gene are SNHLY and FYNNEI. The CDR3 totals 14 residues, both ends included. CDR3 region: CASSVSGGTGELVS.